Below are 18 T cell receptor beta chains sequenced from a single sample in a study of response to subunit inactivated influenza vaccine. TCRdb recomputed calls from the RT-PCR reads with MiXCR, one row per CDR3 protein. Seen here are about 780,000 distinct CDR3 sequences, around 18% observed once, and the top ten hold under 13%. This material consisted of PBMCs from blood, taken around 5 days after vaccination. The receptors were sampled from a man in his forties or fifties who received an inactivated influenza vaccine.

The chain joins TRBV6-2 or TRBV6-3 to TRBJ1-1, with 9 bases matching TRBD1. The germline V gene encodes CDR1 MNHEY and CDR2 SVGEGT. CDR3 length equals 17 residues. Germline trimming cut 7 bases from V and 0 bases from J; bases unmatched to any gene: 12. This chain's CDR3 is CASTSYRGPSMNTEAFF. CDR3 nucleotides: TGTGCCAGCACTAGTTACAGGGGGCCTTCTATGAACACTGAAGCTTTCTTT.

The sample holds a few counts of this clonotype. The rearrangement links TRBV4-3 to TRBJ2-1, with 7 bases identical to TRBD1. CDR1 and CDR2 from the germline V gene are LGHNA and YSLEER. The CDR3 spans 15 residues. V trimming: 5 bases; J trimming: 1 base; junction bases outside the gene matches: 5. The CDR3 region has the DNA TGCGCCAGCAGCAAACGGGACAGTTCCTACAATGAGCAGTTCTTC. Translation gives CASSKRDSSYNEQFF.

This chain uses TRBV5-1 with TRBJ2-2; 10 bases are shared with TRBD1. Trimming took 3 bases from V and 6 from J; bases not matched to a gene: 11. The V gene's germline CDR1 is SGHRS and CDR2 YFSETQ. The CDR3 contains 17 residues. The CDR3 loop reads CASSSSPTGGAAGELFF. In DNA form, the CDR3 reads TGCGCCAGCAGCTCGAGCCCGACAGGGGGCGCGGCCGGGGAGCTGTTTTTT.

This clonotype has a handful of counts. V is TRBV28 and J is TRBJ1-3; unclear D gene. Germline CDR1 MDHEN, CDR2 SYDVKM. Trimming pared 2 bases from V and 0 bases from J, leaving 8 bases between. This CDR3 is built from 15 residues. The CDR3 region is CASSLTTYSGNTIYF. The CDR3 DNA reads TGTGCCAGCAGTTTAACCACCTACTCTGGAAACACCATATATTTT.

The chain couples TRBV3-1 to TRBJ2-1; 11 positions agree with TRBD2. In germline, CDR1 is LGHDT, CDR2 YNNKEL (reference sequence). The CDR3 is 15 amino acids. J gave up 8 bases and V 6 bases, and 9 bases lay outside the gene matches. The CDR3 here is CASRLTSGSRDEQFF. The CDR3 coding sequence is TGTGCCAGCAGGCTAACTAGCGGGAGTCGGGATGAGCAGTTCTTC.

In the case of this clonotype: One end of the junction does not line up with germline, which may come from a read error. This sequence joins TRBV20-1 and TRBJ1-3; D not resolved. The CDR3 totals 15 residues. From germline, CDR1 is DFQATT and CDR2 SNEGSKA (reference sequence). The CDR3 region is CSARDYSGSGNTIFF. CDR3 sequence (DNA): TGCAGTGCTAGAGACTACTCAGGCTCTGGAAACACCATATTTTTT.

The rearrangement joins TRBV20-1 to TRBJ2-7; 8 nucleotides line up with TRBD1. CDR1 and CDR2 from the germline V gene are DFQATT and SNEGSKA (reference sequence). The CDR3 is 12 residues long. Trimming cost V 6 bases and J 5 bases; bases outside gene matches: 6. CDR3 loop: CSAGRGLDEQYF. Written as DNA, the CDR3 is TGCAGTGCCGGCAGGGGGCTCGACGAGCAGTACTTC.

The chain employs TRBV7-9 and TRBJ2-1, with a possible D match to TRBD2 (6 bases). Deletions cut 2 bases from V and 5 bases from J, with 13 bases between. The CDR3 has 15 residues. Germline V gene sequence: CDR1 SEHNR, CDR2 FQNEAQ (reference sequence). Here the CDR3 reads CASSLRGIVNNEQFF. CDR3 coding DNA: TGTGCCAGCAGCTTACGGGGGATCGTTAACAATGAGCAGTTCTTC.

This clonotype was seen repeatedly, ten times or more. V gene TRBV6-2 or TRBV6-3 combines with J gene TRBJ2-7, with TRBD1 matching over 7 bases. Losses at the gene ends were 7 bases for V and 0 bases for J; bases not matched to a gene: 6. The CDR3 has 14 residues. CDR1 and CDR2 (germline): MNHEY, SVGEGT. The CDR3 protein is CASISGTASYEQYF. The CDR3 bases are TGTGCCAGCATTTCCGGGACAGCCTCCTACGAGCAGTACTTC.

The rearrangement joins TRBV6-5 to TRBJ1-1; 9 bases match TRBD1. V was clipped by 2 bases and J by 9 bases; unmatched bases: 4. Germline V gene sequence: CDR1 MNHEY, CDR2 SVGAGI. The CDR3 runs 13 residues. The CDR3 loop is CASSYEGQGKAFF. The CDR3 nucleotides are TGTGCCAGCAGTTACGAGGGACAGGGAAAAGCTTTCTTT.

This clonotype has at least ten counts. The CDR3 bases are TGCGCCAGCAGCCAAGATGTAGGGGGATTCTACGAGCAGTACTTC. Translating gives CASSQDVGGFYEQYF. The rearrangement links TRBV4-3 to TRBJ2-7, with a weak D call TRBD1 (6 bases). Germline lookup yields CDR1 LGHNA and CDR2 YSLEER. Trimming took off 0 bases at V and 3 bases at J, with 12 bases between the two ends. CDR3 size: 15 residues.

This clonotype was picked up a small number of times. This chain connects TRBV20-1 to TRBJ2-7, with unresolved D. V lost 6 bases and J lost 7, with 13 bases in between. Germline V gene lookup returns CDR1 DFQATT and CDR2 SNEGSKA (reference sequence). The CDR3 contains 11 residues. The CDR3 loop reads CSAIAPREQYF. In DNA form, the CDR3 reads TGCAGTGCCATAGCTCCGAGAGAGCAGTACTTC.

This clonotype turned up a few times. This rearrangement joins TRBV7-2 to TRBJ1-2; D is unresolved. V lost 5 bases, J lost 4 bases, and 8 bases lay in between. This CDR3 contains 12 residues. The germline gives CDR1 SGHTA, CDR2 FQGNSA. The CDR3: CASSLEFYGYTF. In DNA form, the CDR3 reads TGTGCCAGCAGCCTCGAATTCTATGGCTACACCTTC. The full variable domain, rest sourced from reference TRBV7-2 and TRBJ1-2, is GAGVSQSPSNKVTEKGKDVELRCDPISGHTALYWYRQSLGQGLEFLIYFQGNSAPDKSGLPSDRFSAERTGGSVSTLTIQRTQQEDSAVYLCASSLEFYGYTFGSGTRLTVV.

Here the CDR3 DNA reads TGCAGTGCTAGATCCCCGACTAGCGGGAGGGCCATTTTCTCCTACGAGCAGTACTTC. This sequence encodes CSARSPTSGRAIFSYEQYF. This rearrangement joins TRBV20-1 to TRBJ2-7; TRBD2 agrees at 14 bases. The V segment lost 2 bases and the J segment 0 bases; nucleotides outside the gene matches: 12. Germline CDR1 reads DFQATT; CDR2 reads SNEGSKA (reference sequence). CDR3 size: 19 residues.

This chain's CDR3 is CASRTDGRMTSGIYNEQFF. Here the CDR3 DNA reads TGTGCCAGCAGAACGGACGGCAGAATGACTAGCGGGATATACAATGAGCAGTTCTTC. The rearrangement links TRBV21-1 to TRBJ2-1; TRBD2 is taken as the D call from the table, unchecked against the DNA. TRBV21-1 is a listed pseudogene. This CDR3 spans 19 amino acids.

The table lists this clonotype with many counts. The genes are TRBV6-5 and TRBJ2-5; tentative D call: TRBD2 (7 bases). Germline V gene data show CDR1 as MNHEY and CDR2 as SVGAGI. This CDR3 contains 13 residues. Trimming stripped 2 bases from V and 5 bases from J, with 9 bases between. This CDR3 reads CASSYRGGETQYF. CDR3 coding DNA: TGTGCCAGCAGTTACAGGGGGGGGGAGACCCAGTACTTC.

This clonotype turned up a few times. The V and J genes are TRBV20-1 and TRBJ2-6, with D unclear. V lost 1 base and J lost 0, with 13 bases in between. The CDR3 is 17 residues long. CDR1 is DFQATT and CDR2 is SNEGSKA in the germline V gene (reference sequence). The CDR3 loop reads CSARAGRWSSGANVLTF. CDR3 coding DNA: TGCAGTGCTAGAGCTGGCAGGTGGAGCTCTGGGGCCAACGTCCTGACTTTC.

This clonotype was counted between two and nine times. The chain carries TRBV7-2 and TRBJ2-2; 11 bases line up with TRBD1. Looked up from germline, CDR1 is SGHTA and CDR2 is FQGNSA. This CDR3 has 15 residues. The ends lost 3 bases at V and 6 bases at J; junction bases unmatched: 3. CDR3 sequence reads: CASSFRTGGSGELFF. The CDR3 DNA follows: TGTGCCAGCAGCTTTAGGACAGGGGGCTCCGGGGAGCTGTTTTTT.